The entry below describes one TCR beta chain. Its antigen is undetermined. This CDR3 contains 14 residues. The trim removed 3 bases at V and 3 bases at J, leaving 2 bases unmatched. Germline V gives CDR1 MDHEN, CDR2 SYDVKM. This sample was included in a study of human T cells and chemical hapten exposure. Study-level points and caveats: Expanded TCRs created a significantly greater count of big CDR3 similarity clusters than controls did. Alopecia affected the donors, so their immune response may differ from healthy people's.

TCRdb re-analysed the RACE reads in MiXCR, keeping a single row per CDR3 protein. The profile shows 180,000 or so distinct CDR3 sequences, more than 25% of them singletons. As for time point: pre-sensitization, week 0. As for treatment: therapeutic diphenylcyclopropenone sensitization with weekly scalp DPC. The donor pool consisted of alopecia patients aged 18 to 70 years, considered suitable for DPC. The chain links TRBV28 to TRBJ2-3; TRBD2 matches 8 bases. This material consisted of whole blood, taken in connection with sensitization to the hapten diphenylcyclopropenone (DPC). The clonotype comes from a woman aged 30 to 39 with alopecia areata. Some clones in this sample may be carry-over from other donors' samples. The DNA of the CDR3 is TGTGCCAGCAGTTTCGGGAGGGAAACAGATACGCAGTATTTT. Translated: CASSFGRETDTQYF.